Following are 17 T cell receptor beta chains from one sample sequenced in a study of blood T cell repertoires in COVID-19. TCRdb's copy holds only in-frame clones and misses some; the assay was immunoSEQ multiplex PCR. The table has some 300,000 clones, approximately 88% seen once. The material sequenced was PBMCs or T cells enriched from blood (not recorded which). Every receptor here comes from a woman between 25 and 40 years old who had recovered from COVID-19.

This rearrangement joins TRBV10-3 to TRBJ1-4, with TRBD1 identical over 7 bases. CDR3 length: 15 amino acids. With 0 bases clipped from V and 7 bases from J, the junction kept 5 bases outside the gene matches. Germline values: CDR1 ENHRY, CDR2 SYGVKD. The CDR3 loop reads CAISESRQGGEKLFF. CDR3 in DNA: TGTGCCATCAGTGAGTCGAGACAGGGTGGTGAAAAACTGTTTTTT.

The DNA of the CDR3 is TGTGCCAGCAGTGTAGCGGGGGGGCCCAGTGAGCAGTTCTTC. Translated: CASSVAGGPSEQFF. V gene TRBV6-4 combines with J gene TRBJ2-1; TRBD2 matches at 11 bases. V shed 4 bases, J shed 9 bases, and the junction held 5 bases outside the gene matches. Germline V gene lookup returns CDR1 MRHNA and CDR2 SNTAGT. CDR3 length: 14 residues.

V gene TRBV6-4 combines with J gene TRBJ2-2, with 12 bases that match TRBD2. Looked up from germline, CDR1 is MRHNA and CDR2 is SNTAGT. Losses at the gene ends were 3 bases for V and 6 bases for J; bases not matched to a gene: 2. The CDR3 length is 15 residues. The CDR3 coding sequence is TGTGCCAGCAGTGAACTAGCGGGGGGAGCCGGGGAGCTGTTTTTT. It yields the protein CASSELAGGAGELFF.

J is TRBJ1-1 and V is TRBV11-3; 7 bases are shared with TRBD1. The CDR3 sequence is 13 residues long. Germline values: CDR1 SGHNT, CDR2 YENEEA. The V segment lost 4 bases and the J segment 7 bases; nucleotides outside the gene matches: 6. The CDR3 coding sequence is TGTGCCAGCAGCTCGGGGACAGATTTTGAAGCTTTCTTT. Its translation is CASSSGTDFEAFF. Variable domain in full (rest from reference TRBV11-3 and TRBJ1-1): EAGVVQSPRYKIIEKKQPVAFWCNPISGHNTLYWYLQNLGQGPELLIRYENEEAVDDSQLPKDRFSAERLKGVDSTLKIQPAELGDSAVYLCASSSGTDFEAFFGQGTRLTVV.

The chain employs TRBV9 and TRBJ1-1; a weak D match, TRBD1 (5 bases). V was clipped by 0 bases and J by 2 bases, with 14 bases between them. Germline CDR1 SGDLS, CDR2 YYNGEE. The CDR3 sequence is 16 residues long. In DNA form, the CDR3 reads TGTGCCAGCAGCGTAGCTACCGGGGGACTAAACACTGAAGCTTTCTTT. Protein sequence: CASSVATGGLNTEAFF.

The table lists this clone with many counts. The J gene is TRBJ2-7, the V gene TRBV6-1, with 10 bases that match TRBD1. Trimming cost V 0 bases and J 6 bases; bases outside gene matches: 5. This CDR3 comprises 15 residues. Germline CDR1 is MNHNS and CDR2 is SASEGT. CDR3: CASSEAVGQGTEQYF. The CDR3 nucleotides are TGTGCCAGCAGTGAAGCGGTGGGACAGGGGACCGAGCAGTACTTC.

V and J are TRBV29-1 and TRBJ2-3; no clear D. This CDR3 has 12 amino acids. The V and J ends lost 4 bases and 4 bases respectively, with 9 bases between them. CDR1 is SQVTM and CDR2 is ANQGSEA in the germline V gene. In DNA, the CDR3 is TGCAGCGTTGTTAACTTTCCAGATACGCAGTATTTT. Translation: CSVVNFPDTQYF.

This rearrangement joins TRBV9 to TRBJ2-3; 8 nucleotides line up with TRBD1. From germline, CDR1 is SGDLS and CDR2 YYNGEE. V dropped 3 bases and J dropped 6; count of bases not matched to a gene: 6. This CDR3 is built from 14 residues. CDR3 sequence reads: CASSARTGLDTQYF. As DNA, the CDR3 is TGTGCCAGCAGCGCCCGGACAGGGTTGGATACGCAGTATTTT.

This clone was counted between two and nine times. CDR3 sequence reads: CASRKNAERGHNQPQHF. CDR3 nucleotide sequence: TGTGCCAGCAGAAAAAACGCTGAAAGGGGGCATAATCAGCCCCAGCATTTT. The chain recombines TRBV21-1 with TRBJ1-5; TRBD1 is the table's D call, not checked against the DNA. TRBV21-1 constitutes a pseudogene. The length of the CDR3 is 17 residues.

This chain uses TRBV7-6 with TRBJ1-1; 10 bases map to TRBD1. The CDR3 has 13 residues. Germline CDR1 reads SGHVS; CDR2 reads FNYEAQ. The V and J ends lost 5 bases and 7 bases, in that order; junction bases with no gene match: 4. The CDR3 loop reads CASSVGTGVEAFF. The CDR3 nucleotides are TGTGCCAGCAGCGTCGGGACAGGGGTTGAAGCTTTCTTT.

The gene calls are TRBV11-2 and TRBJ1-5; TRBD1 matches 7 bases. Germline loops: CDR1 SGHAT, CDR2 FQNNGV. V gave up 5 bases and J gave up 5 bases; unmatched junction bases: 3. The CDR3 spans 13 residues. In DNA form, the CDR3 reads TGTGCCAGCAGCAACACAGGGGATCAGCCCCAGCATTTT. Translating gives CASSNTGDQPQHF.

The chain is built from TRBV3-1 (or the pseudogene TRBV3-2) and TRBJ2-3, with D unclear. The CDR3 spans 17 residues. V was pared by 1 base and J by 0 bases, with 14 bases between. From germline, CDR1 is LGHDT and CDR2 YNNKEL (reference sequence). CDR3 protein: CASSQGFSVPSTDTQYF. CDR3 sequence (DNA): TGTGCCAGCAGCCAAGGTTTTTCCGTCCCCAGCACAGATACGCAGTATTTT.

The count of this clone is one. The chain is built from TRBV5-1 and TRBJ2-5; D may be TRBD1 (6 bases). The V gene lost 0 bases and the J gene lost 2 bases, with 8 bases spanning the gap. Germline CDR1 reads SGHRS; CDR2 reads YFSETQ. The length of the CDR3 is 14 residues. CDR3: CASSLVTGQETQYF. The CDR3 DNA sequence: TGCGCCAGCAGCTTGGTGACAGGTCAAGAGACCCAGTACTTC.

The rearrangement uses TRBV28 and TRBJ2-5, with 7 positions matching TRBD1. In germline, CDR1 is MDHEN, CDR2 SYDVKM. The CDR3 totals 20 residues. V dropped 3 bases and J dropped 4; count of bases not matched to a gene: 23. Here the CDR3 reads CASSFRRLSSTTGLSETQYF. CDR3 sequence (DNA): TGTGCCAGCAGTTTTCGGCGGCTTTCGAGCACGACAGGGCTATCAGAGACCCAGTACTTC.

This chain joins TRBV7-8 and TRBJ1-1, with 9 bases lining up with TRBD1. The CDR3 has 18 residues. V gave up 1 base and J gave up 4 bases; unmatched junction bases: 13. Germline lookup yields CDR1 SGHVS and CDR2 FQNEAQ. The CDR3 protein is CASSLVHRGRGASTEAFF. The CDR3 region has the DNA TGTGCCAGCAGCTTAGTCCACAGGGGGCGCGGTGCCTCCACTGAAGCTTTCTTT.

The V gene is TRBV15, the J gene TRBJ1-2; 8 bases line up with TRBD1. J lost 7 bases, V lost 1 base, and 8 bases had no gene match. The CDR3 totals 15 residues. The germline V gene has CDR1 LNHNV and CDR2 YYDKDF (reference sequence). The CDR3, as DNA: TGTGCCACCAGCAGAGCAACAGGGGACAGGAGTGGCTACACCTTC. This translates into CATSRATGDRSGYTF.

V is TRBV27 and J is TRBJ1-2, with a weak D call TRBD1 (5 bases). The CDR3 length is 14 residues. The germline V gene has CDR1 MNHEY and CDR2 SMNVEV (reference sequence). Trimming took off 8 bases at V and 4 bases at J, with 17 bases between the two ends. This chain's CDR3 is CASAQARPLYGYTF. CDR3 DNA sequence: TGTGCCAGCGCACAGGCGCGACCCCTCTATGGCTACACCTTC.